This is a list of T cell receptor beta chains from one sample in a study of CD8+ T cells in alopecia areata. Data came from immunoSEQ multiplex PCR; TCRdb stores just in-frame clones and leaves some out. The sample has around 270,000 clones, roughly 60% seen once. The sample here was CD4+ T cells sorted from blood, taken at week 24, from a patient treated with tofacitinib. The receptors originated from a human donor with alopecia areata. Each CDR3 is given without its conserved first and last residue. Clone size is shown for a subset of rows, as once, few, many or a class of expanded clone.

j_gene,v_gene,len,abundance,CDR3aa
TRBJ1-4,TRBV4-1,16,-,ASSQGRGRTATNEKLF
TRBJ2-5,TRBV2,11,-,ASRGPLGETQY
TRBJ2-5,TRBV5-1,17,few,ASSLIGLAGGLVRETQY
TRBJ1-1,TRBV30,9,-,AVTLNTEAF
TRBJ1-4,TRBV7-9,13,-,ASTPGRATNEKLF
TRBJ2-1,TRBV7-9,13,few,ASSSPRTHNNEQF
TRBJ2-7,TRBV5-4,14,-,ASSLGGTGKTYEQY
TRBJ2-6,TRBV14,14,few,ASSQGGGLGANVLT
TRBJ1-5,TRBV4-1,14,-,ASSQVDVVSNQPQH
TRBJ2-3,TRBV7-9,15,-,ASSRASGGGSTDTQY
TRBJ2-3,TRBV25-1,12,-,ATSLPGLAEKQY
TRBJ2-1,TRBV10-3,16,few,AIQPRASGGATENEQF
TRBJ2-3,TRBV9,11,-,ASSFGGTDTQY
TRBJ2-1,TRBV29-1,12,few,SVDQLADYNEQF
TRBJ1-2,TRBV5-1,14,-,ASSPTGGTRSYGYT
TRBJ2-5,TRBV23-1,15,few,ASSQSADRGRQETQY
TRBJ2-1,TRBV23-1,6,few,ASSRRF
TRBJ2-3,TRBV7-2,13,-,ASSLPTIAADTQY
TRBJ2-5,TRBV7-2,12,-,ASSVDRYQETQY
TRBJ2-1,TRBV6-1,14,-,ASSEDAGFPSIEQF
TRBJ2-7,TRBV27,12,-,ASSTPGHLYEQY
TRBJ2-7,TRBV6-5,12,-,ASSRDRKTYEQY
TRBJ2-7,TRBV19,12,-,ASSPGASRYEQY
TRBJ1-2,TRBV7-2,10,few,ASSRDSYGYT
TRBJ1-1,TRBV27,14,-,ASSRRTGPMNTEAF
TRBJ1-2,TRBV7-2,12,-,ASTGTGPAVGYT
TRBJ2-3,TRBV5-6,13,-,ASRVAPGRTDTQY
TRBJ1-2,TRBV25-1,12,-,ASSEPGLDYGYT
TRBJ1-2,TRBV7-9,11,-,ASSARDREGYT
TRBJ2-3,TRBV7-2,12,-,ASSADRDTDTQY
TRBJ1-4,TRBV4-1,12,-,ASSPGRDYEKLF
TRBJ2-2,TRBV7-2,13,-,ASSPPALNTGELF
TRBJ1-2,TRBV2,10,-,ASSSDNYGYT
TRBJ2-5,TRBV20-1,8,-,SANQEAQY
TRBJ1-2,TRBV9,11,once,ASSVGRGYGYT
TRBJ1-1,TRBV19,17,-,ASSIHPTGLTLKGPEAF
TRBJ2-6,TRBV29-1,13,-,SVGQGAWGANVLT
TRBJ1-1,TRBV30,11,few,AWSDSMNTEAF
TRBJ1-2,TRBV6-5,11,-,ASSPRMNYGYT
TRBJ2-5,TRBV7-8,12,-,ASSFTLPGETQY
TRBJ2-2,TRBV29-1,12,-,SGQGTVNTGELF
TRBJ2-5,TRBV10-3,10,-,AISDVGETQY
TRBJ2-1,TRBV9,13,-,ASSVDASSYNEQF
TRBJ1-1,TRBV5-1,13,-,ASSLDRVGDTEAF
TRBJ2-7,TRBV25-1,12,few,ASSAGQGAYEQY
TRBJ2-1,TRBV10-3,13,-,AIRPLAGGLTEQF
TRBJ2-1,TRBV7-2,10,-,ASSLAINFQF
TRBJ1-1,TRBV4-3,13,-,ASSQTGRMNTEAF
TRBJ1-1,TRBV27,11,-,ASNRAPDTEAF
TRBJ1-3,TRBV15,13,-,ATSRDPVSGNTIY
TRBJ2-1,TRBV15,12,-,ATSRVGSYNEQF
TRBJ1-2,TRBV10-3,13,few,AISRDRETNYGYT
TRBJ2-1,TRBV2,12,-,ASSGPGLGYEQF
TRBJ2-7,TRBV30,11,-,ACGRDRGDEQY
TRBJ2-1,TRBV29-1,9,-,SVLGYNEQF
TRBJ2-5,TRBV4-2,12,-,ASSQGGIQETQY
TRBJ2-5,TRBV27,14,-,ASSSRMLTKGETQY
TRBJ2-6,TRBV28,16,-,ASSMPLGYGSGANVLT
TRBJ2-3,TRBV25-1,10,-,ASRGRIDTQY
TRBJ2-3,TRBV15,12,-,ATSRDSGADTQY